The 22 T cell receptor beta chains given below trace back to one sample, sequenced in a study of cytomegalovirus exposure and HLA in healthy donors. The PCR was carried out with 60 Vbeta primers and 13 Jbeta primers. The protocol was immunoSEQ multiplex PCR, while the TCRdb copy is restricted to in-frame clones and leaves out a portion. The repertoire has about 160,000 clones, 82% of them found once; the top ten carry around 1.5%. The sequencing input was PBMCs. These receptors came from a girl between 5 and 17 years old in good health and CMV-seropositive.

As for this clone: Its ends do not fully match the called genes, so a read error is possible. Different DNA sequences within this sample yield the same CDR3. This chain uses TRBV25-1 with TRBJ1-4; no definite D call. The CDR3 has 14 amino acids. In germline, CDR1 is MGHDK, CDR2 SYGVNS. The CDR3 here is CASSEQEGYEKLFF. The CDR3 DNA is TGTGCCAGCAGTGAACAAGAGGGTTATGAAAAACTGTTCTTT.

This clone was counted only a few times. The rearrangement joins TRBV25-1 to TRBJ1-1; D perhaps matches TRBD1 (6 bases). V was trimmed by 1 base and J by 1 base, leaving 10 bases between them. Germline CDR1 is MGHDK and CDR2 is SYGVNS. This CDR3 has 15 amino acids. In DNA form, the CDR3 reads TGTGCCAGCAGTGAATTCGTGGGACAGAACACTGAAGCTTTCTTT. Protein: CASSEFVGQNTEAFF.

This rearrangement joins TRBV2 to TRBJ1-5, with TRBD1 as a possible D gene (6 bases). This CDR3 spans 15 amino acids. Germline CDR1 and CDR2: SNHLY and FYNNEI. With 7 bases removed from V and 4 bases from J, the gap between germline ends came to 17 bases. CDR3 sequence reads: CASKVGAESNQPQHF. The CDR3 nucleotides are TGTGCCAGCAAAGTGGGGGCAGAGTCAAATCAGCCCCAGCATTTT.

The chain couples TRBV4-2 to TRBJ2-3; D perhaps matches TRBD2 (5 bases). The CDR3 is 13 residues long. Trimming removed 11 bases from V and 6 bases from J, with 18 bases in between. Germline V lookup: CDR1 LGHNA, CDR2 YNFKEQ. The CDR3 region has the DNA TGTGCCGCAGCGGACTCCCAGGCGGATACGCAGTATTTT. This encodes CAAADSQADTQYF.

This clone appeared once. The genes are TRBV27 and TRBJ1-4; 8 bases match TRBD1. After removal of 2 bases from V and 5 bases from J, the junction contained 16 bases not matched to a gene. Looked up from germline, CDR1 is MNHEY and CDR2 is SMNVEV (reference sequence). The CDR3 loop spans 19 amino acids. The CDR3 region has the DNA TGTGCCAGCAGTTTAAGGGCAGGGGGCCCCGCGACCCTAAATGAAAAACTGTTTTTT. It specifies CASSLRAGGPATLNEKLFF.

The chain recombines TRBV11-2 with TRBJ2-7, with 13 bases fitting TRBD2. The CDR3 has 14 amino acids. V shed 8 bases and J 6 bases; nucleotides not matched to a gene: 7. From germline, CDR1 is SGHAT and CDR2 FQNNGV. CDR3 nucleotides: TGTGCCAGCCAGTCGACTAGCGGGAGGTTCGAGCAGTACTTC. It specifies CASQSTSGRFEQYF. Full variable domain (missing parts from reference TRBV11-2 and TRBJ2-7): EAGVAQSPRYKIIEKRQSVAFWCNPISGHATLYWYQQILGQGPKLLIQFQNNGVVDDSQLPKDRFSAERLKGVDSTLKIQPAKLEDSAVYLCASQSTSGRFEQYFGPGTRLTVT.

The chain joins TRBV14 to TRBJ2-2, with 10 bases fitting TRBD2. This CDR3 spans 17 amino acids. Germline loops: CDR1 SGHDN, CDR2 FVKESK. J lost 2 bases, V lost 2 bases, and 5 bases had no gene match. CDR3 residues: CASSQSRLAGNTGELFF. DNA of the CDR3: TGTGCCAGCAGCCAATCCCGACTAGCGGGTAACACCGGGGAGCTGTTTTTT.

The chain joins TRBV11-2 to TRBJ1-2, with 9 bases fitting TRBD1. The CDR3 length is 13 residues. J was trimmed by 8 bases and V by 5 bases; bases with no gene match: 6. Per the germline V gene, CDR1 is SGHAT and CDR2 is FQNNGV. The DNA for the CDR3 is TGTGCCAGCAGCCTAATACAGGGGGCGGGCTACACCTTC. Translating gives CASSLIQGAGYTF.

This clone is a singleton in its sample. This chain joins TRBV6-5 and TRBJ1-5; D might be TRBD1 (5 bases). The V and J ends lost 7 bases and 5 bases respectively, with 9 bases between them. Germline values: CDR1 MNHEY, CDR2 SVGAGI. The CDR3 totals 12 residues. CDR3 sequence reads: CASTPGDQPQHF. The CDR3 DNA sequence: TGTGCCAGCACCCCGGGGGATCAGCCCCAGCATTTT.

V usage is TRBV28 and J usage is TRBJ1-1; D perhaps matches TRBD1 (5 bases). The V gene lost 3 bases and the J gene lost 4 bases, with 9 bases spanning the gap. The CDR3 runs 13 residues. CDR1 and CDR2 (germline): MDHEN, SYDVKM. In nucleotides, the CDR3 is TGTGCCAGCAGTTTGGGGAGGGGCACTGAAGCTTTCTTT. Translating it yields CASSLGRGTEAFF.

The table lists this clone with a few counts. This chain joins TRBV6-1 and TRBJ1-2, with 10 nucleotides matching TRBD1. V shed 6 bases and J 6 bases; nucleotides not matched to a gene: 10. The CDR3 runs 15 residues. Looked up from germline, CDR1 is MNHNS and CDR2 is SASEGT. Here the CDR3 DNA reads TGTGCCAGCAGAGTAATAACCGGGACAGGGGATGGCTACACCTTC. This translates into CASRVITGTGDGYTF.

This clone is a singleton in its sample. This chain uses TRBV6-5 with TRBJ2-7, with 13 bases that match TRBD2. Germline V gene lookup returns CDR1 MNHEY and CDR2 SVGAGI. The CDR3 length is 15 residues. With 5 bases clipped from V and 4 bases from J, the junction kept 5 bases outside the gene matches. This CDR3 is CASSRTSGSGYEQYF. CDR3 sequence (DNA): TGTGCCAGCAGTCGGACTAGCGGGAGTGGTTACGAGCAGTACTTC.

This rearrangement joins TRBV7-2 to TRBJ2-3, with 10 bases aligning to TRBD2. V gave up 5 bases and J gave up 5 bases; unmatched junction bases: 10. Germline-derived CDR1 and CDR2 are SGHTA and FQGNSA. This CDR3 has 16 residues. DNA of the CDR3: TGTGCCAGCAGCCCGAGAGCGGGGGGGCCGATAGATACGCAGTATTTT. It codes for CASSPRAGGPIDTQYF.

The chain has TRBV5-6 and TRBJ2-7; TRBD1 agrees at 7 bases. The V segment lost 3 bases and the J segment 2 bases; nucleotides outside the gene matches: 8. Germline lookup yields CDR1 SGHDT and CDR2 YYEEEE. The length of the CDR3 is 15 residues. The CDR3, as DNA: TGTGCCAGCAGCTCCGGACAGGCCCCGACCTACGAGCAGTACTTC. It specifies CASSSGQAPTYEQYF.

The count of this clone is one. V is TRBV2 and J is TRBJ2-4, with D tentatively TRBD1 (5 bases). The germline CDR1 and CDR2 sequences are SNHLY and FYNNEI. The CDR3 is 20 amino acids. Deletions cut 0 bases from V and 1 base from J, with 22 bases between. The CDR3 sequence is CASSEALRSRGVVAKNIQYF. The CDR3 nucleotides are TGTGCCAGCAGTGAAGCGCTTCGGTCTAGGGGCGTTGTGGCCAAAAACATTCAGTACTTC.

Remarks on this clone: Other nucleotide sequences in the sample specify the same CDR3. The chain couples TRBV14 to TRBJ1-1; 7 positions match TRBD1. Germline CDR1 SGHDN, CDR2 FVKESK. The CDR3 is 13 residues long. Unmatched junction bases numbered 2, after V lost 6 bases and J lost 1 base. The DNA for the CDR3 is TGTGCCAGCAGTAGACAGGGGAACACTGAAGCTTTCTTT. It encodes CASSRQGNTEAFF.

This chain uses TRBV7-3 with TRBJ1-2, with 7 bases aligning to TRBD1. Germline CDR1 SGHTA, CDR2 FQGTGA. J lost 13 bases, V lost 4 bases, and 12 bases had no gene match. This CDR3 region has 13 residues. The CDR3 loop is CASSSGGDSSLTF. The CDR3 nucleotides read TGTGCCAGCAGCTCCGGTGGGGACAGCTCACTCACCTTC.

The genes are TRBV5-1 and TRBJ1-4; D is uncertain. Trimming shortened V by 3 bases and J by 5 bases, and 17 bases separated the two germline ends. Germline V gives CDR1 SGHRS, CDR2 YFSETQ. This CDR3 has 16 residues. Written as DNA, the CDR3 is TGCGCCAGCAGCTCTGGCGGGAGACTTAGAAATGAAAAACTGTTTTTT. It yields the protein CASSSGGRLRNEKLFF.

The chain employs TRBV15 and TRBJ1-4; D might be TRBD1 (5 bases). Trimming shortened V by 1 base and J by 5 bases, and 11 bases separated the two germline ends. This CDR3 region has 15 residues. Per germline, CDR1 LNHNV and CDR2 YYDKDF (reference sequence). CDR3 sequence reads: CATSRGWGGNEKLFF. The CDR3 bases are TGTGCCACCAGCAGAGGATGGGGGGGAAATGAAAAACTGTTTTTT.

The CDR3 reads CASSYAGGMAQYF. The CDR3, as DNA: TGTGCCAGCAGTTATGCAGGGGGTATGGCGCAGTATTTT. The V gene is TRBV6-6, the J gene TRBJ2-3; 7 bases line up with TRBD1. With 3 bases clipped from V and 10 bases from J, the junction kept 7 bases outside the gene matches. Germline V gene sequence: CDR1 MNHNY, CDR2 SVGAGI (reference sequence). CDR3 length equals 13 residues.

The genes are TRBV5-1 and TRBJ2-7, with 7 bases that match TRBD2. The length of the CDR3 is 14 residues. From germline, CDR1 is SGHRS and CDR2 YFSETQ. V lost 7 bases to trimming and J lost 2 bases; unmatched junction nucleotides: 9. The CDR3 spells CASHAGENTYEQYF. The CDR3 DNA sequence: TGCGCCAGCCACGCGGGAGAGAACACCTACGAGCAGTACTTC.

The CDR3: CASSQQGPGPYEQYF. In DNA, the CDR3 is TGTGCCAGCAGCCAACAGGGCCCCGGGCCCTACGAGCAGTACTTC. This chain links TRBV7-2 with TRBJ2-7; D is possibly TRBD1 (6 bases). The V and J ends lost 5 bases and 2 bases respectively, with 16 bases between them. Germline CDR1 SGHTA, CDR2 FQGNSA. CDR3 length: 15 residues.